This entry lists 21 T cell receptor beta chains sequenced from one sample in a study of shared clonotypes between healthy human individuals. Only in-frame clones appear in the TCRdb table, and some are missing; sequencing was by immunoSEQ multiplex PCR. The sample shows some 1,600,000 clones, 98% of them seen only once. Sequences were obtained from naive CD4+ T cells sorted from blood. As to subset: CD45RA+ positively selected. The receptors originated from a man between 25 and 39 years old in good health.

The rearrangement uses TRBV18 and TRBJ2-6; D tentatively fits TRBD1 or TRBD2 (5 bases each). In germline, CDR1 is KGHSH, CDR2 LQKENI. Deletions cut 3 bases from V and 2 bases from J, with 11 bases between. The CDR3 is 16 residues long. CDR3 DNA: TGTGCCAGCTCACCTCTCAGGGAGCCTGGGGCCAACGTCCTGACTTTC. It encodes CASSPLREPGANVLTF.

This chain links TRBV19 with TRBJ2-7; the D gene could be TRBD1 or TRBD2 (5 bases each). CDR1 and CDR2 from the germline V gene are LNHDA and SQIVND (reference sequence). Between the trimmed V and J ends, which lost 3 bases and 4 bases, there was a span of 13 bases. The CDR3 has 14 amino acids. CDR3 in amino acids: CASSIGTDHYEQYF. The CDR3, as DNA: TGTGCCAGTAGTATCGGGACGGACCATTACGAGCAGTACTTC.

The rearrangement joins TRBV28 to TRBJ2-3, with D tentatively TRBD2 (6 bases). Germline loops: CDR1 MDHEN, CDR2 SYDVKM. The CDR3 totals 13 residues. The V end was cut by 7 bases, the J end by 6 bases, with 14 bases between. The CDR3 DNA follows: TGTGCCAGCAATGCCAGGGACTTGGATACGCAGTATTTT. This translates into CASNARDLDTQYF.

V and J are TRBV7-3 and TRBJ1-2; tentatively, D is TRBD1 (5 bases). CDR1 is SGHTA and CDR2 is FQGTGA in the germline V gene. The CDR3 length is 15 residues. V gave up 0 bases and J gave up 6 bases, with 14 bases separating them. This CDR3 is CASSLTSGGQNGYTF. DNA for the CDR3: TGTGCCAGCAGCTTAACGAGTGGGGGTCAAAATGGCTACACCTTC. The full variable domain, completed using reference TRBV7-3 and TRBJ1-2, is GAGVSQTPSNKVTEKGKYVELRCDPISGHTALYWYRQSLGQGPEFLIYFQGTGAADDSGLPNDRFFAVRPEGSVSTLKIQRTERGDSAVYLCASSLTSGGQNGYTFGSGTRLTVV.

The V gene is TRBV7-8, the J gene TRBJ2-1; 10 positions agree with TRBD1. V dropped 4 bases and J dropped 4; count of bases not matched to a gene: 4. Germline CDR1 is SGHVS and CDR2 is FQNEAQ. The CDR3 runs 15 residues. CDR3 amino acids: CASSSPGQGYNEQFF. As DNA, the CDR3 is TGTGCCAGCAGCTCACCGGGACAGGGGTACAATGAGCAGTTCTTC.

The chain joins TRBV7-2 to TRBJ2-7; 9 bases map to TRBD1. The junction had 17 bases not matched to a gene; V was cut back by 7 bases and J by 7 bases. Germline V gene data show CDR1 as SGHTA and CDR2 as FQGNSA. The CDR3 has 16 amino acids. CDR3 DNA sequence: TGTGCCAGCACCGCCCGCCTAGGACAGGGGTTAGGGGAGCAGTACTTC. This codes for CASTARLGQGLGEQYF.

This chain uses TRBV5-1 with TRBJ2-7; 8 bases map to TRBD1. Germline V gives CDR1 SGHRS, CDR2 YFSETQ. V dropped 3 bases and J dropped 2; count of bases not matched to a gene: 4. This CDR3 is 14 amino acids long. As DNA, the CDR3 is TGCGCCAGCAGCTCGACAGGGGTCACCTACGAGCAGTACTTC. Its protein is CASSSTGVTYEQYF.

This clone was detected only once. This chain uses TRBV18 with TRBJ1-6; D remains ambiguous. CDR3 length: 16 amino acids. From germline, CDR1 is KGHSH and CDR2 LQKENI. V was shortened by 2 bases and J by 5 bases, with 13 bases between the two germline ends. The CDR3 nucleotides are TGTGCCAGCTCACCAGTACACGATTCCGATAATTCACCCCTCCACTTT. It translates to CASSPVHDSDNSPLHF.

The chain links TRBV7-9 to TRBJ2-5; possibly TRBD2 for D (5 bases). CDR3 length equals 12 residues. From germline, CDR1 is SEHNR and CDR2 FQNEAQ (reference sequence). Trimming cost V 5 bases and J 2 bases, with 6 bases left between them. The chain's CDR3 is CASSRDQETQYF. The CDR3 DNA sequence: TGTGCCAGCAGCCGGGATCAAGAGACCCAGTACTTC.

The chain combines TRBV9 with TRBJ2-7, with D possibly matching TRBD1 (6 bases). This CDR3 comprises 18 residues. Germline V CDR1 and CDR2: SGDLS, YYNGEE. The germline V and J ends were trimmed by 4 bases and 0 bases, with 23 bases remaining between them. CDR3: CASSKDGRGHESSYEQYF. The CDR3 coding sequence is TGTGCCAGCAGCAAAGACGGCCGGGGACACGAGAGCTCCTACGAGCAGTACTTC.

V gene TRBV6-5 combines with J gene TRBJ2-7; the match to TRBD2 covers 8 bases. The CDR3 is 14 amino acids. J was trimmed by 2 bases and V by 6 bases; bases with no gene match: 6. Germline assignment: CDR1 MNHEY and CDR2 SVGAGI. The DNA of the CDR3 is TGTGCCAGCAGGCGACTAGCGCCCACCTACGAGCAGTACTTC. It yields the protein CASRRLAPTYEQYF.

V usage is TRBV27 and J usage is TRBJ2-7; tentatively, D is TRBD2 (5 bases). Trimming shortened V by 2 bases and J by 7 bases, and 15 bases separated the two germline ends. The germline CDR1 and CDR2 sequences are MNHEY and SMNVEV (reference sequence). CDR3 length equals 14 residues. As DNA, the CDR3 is TGTGCCAGCAGTTTAAAGCTTCCACCGGGGGAGCAGTACTTC. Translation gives CASSLKLPPGEQYF.

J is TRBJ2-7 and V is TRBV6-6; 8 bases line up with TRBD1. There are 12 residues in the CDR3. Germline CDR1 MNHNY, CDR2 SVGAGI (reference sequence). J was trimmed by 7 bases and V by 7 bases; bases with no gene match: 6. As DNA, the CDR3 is TGTGCCAGCAACATGGACAGGGCTGAGCAGTACTTC. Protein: CASNMDRAEQYF.

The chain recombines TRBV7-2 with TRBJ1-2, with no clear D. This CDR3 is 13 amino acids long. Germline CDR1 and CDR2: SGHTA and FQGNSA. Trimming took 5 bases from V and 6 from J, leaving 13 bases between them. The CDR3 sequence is CASSLSRTDGYTF. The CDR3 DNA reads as TGTGCCAGCAGCCTCTCAAGGACGGATGGCTACACCTTC. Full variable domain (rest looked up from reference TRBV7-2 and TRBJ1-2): GAGVSQSPSNKVTEKGKDVELRCDPISGHTALYWYRQSLGQGLEFLIYFQGNSAPDKSGLPSDRFSAERTGGSVSTLTIQRTQQEDSAVYLCASSLSRTDGYTFGSGTRLTVV.

This chain's CDR3 is CASTLSNNEQFF. The CDR3 DNA reads TGTGCCAGCACCCTTTCAAACAATGAGCAGTTCTTC. This chain links TRBV28 with TRBJ2-1; D is uncertain. Between the trimmed V and J ends, which lost 7 bases and 5 bases, there was a span of 9 bases. Germline lookup yields CDR1 MDHEN and CDR2 SYDVKM. The CDR3 contains 12 residues.

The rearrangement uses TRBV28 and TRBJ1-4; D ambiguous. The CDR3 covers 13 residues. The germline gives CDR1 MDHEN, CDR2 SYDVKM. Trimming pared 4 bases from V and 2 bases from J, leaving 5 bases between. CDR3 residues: CASSSGTNEKLFF. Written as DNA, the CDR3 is TGTGCCAGCAGTTCCGGGACTAATGAAAAACTGTTTTTT.

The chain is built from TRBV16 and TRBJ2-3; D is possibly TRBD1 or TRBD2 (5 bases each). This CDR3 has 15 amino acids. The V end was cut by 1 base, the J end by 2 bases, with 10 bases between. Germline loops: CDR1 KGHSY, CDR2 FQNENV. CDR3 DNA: TGTGCCAGCAGCCAATTGGGGACCTACACAGATACGCAGTATTTT. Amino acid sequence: CASSQLGTYTDTQYF.

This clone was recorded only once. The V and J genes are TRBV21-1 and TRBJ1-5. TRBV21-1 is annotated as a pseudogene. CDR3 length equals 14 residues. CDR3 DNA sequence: TGTGCCAGCACTGGGCGGGTGGACAATCAGCCCCAGCATTTT. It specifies CASTGRVDNQPQHF.

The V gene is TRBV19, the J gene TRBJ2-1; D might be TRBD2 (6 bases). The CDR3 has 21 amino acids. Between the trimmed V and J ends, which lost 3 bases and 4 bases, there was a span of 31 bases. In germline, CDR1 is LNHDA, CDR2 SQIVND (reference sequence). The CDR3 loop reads CASSMLGVGGLSSLPYNEQFF. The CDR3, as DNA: TGTGCCAGTAGTATGCTCGGGGTTGGGGGACTCTCGTCATTACCATACAATGAGCAGTTCTTC.

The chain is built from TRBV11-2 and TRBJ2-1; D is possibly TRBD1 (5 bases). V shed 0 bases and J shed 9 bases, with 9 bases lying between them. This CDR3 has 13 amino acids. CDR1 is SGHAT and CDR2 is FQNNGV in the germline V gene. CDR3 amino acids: CASSLDRRGEQFF. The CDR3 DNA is TGTGCCAGCAGCTTAGATCGAAGGGGTGAGCAGTTCTTC.

The CDR3 region has the DNA TGTGCCAGCAGTCGCACAGGGGGCGCGTACGAGCAGTACTTC. This sequence encodes CASSRTGGAYEQYF. The rearrangement joins TRBV6-5 to TRBJ2-7, with 9 bases lining up with TRBD1. The germline CDR1 and CDR2 sequences are MNHEY and SVGAGI. With 5 bases clipped from V and 4 bases from J, the junction kept 6 bases outside the gene matches. This CDR3 region has 14 residues.